What follows is one TCR beta chain and its context. Its antigen is as yet unknown. V shed 0 bases and J shed 5 bases, with 11 bases lying between them. Germline CDR1 is SGHDT and CDR2 is YYEEEE. The CDR3 runs 14 residues. The data were obtained in a study of T cell responses to AZD1222 COVID-19 vaccine. Study-wide background: Samples with a second dose at about 4 or about 12 weeks were pooled together.

TCRdb's table, derived via immunoSEQ multiplex PCR, lists solely in-frame clones and lacks some. There are just under 95,000 clones in the sample; approximately 91% occur only once, and 20% to 25% lies in the top ten. Findings of the study overall: Spike-specific TCR breadth and depth both grew after two AZD1222 doses. Clonal diversity may have been underestimated, and the donors were mostly white British, with more females than males.

Sample: peripheral blood, taken on day 0 of AZD1222 vaccination. This sequence joins TRBV5-6 and TRBJ1-1, with D uncertain. The source of this sequence is an adult in good health. CDR3 DNA: TGTGCCAGCAGCTTGGAGCGCAGGTTGACTGAAGCTTTCTTT. It encodes CASSLERRLTEAFF.